The TCR beta chain described here comes from a study of post-analysis software for immune sequencing data. Notes on this clonotype: What it binds is unknown.

The CDR3 is made up of 15 amino acids. V shed 3 bases, J shed 5 bases, and the junction held 7 bases outside the gene matches. Germline CDR1 reads LNHNV; CDR2 reads YYDKDF (reference sequence). Overall study findings and caveats: The study found TRBV5-6, TRBV5-1 and TRBV20-1 among roughly 5 TRBV segments more frequent in patients than controls.

Each TCR beta cDNA library carried unique molecular identifiers. Each CDR3 protein gets one entry after TCRdb re-called the PCR reads with MiXCR. The sample shows fewer than 550,000 distinct CDR3 sequences, 34% of them seen only once. The chain is built from TRBV15 and TRBJ2-1; 7 bases match TRBD2. This receptor was taken from a girl aged 2-17 years with multiple sclerosis. The sequenced sample consisted of blood. CDR3 nucleotides: TGTGCCACCAGCAGGAGAGCGGGGCCGAACAATGAGCAGTTCTTC. The encoded protein is CATSRRAGPNNEQFF.